This T cell receptor (beta chain) was identified in a study of blood T cell repertoires in COVID-19. The CDR3 loop spans 13 amino acids. V gave up 6 bases and J gave up 7 bases; unmatched junction bases: 8. Germline V gene data show CDR1 as SGHDN and CDR2 as FVKESK. Using immunoSEQ multiplex PCR, the repertoire was profiled, and TCRdb retains in-frame clones only, with some absent. The sample yields 200,000 to 250,000 clones, roughly four fifths seen once. In terms of age and location, participants ranged from about 18 to 90 years and lived in about 25 US areas. Donors were grouped by their self-reported clinical history. Two negative PCRs, clearance, or symptom resolution characterized the recovered Cohort 3 donors.

The TCR was taken from a woman aged 55 to 70 who had recovered from COVID-19. The chain is built from TRBV14 and TRBJ2-5; 7 bases line up with TRBD1. The material sequenced was PBMCs or T cells enriched from blood (not recorded which). In DNA, the CDR3 is TGTGCCAGCAGAGGGACAGTGGATCGGACCCAGTACTTC. This translates into CASRGTVDRTQYF.